Described below is a single T cell receptor (beta chain) sequence and its context. This sample stems from a study of control samples from healthy donors and cancer patients. Repertoires were generated with immunoSEQ multiplex PCR, while TCRdb's copy carries only in-frame clones and drops some. The sample totals fewer than 250,000 clones. Germline assignment: CDR1 LGHNA and CDR2 YNFKEQ. J was trimmed by 3 bases and V by 1 base; bases with no gene match: 4. CDR3 length: 16 residues. The sample consisted of blood. This TCR derives from a woman under 40 in good health. The chain uses TRBV4-2 and TRBJ1-5, with 9 positions matching TRBD1. CDR3 protein: CASSQGGQGFNQPQHF. In DNA, the CDR3 is TGTGCCAGCAGCCAAGGGGGACAGGGATTCAATCAGCCCCAGCATTTT.